What follows describes a single T cell receptor (beta chain). Antigen: not known. The CDR3 has 14 residues. Germline CDR1 MRHNA, CDR2 SNTAGT. J was trimmed by 2 bases and V by 9 bases; bases with no gene match: 3. Primers for the PCR totalled 60 Vbeta and 13 Jbeta. Assay used: immunoSEQ multiplex PCR; TCRdb lists only in-frame clones, some missing. Of roughly 100,000 clones in the sample, 75% were seen once. This sample is drawn from a study of cytomegalovirus exposure and HLA in healthy donors. Study-level points and caveats: Later analysis associated a missense DCLRE1C variant with TCR beta V- and J-gene trimming. What a later analysis showed was that several of the most significant clusters appeared linked to common viral pathogens. Exclusion applied to some V segments, including TRBV6-2 and TRBV6-3, as they were indistinguishable.

The clonotype comes from a man aged 45-65 years in good health and CMV-seronegative. The sequenced sample consisted of PBMCs. V gene TRBV6-4 combines with J gene TRBJ2-3, with 12 bases lining up with TRBD1. The CDR3 sequence is CARWDRGHTDTQYF. Here the CDR3 DNA reads TGTGCCAGGTGGGACAGGGGGCACACAGATACGCAGTATTTT.